The entry below gives a single T cell receptor (beta chain) sequence along with its context. Its target is unknown. As the CDR3 is not closed by the conserved phenylalanine or tryptophan, this likely results from a read error. The data originate from a study of T cells in Graves' hyperthyroidism and ophthalmopathy. Study-level points and caveats: Appearing also in blood were most of the thyroid clonotypes expanded above 0.001. Classification by a 13 V-J model distinguished ophthalmopathy from stable hyperthyroidism.

Amplified regions were TCR beta CDR3 sequences from RNA transcripts. When the TCR CDR3 underwent first-round RT-PCR, the HTBI primer set was used. A single record per CDR3 protein comes from TCRdb applying MiXCR to the multiplex PCR reads. The sample includes under 350,000 distinct CDR3 sequences, around 15% of them seen just once. Each diagnosis drew on symptoms, thyroxine, TRAb, thyroid ultrasound and orbital computed tomography findings. The length of the CDR3 is 14 residues. CDR1 and CDR2 (germline): SGDLS, YYNGEE. The V gene lost 0 bases and the J gene lost 3 bases, with 9 bases spanning the gap.

This clonotype was sampled from a woman aged 60-70 years with Graves' ophthalmopathy. The V and J genes are TRBV9 and TRBJ1-2, with D possibly matching TRBD1 (5 bases). Sequencing was done on a sample of blood. The CDR3 here is CASSVAGADYGYTL. Written as DNA, the CDR3 is TGTGCCAGCAGCGTAGCCGGGGCCGACTATGGCTACACCTTA.